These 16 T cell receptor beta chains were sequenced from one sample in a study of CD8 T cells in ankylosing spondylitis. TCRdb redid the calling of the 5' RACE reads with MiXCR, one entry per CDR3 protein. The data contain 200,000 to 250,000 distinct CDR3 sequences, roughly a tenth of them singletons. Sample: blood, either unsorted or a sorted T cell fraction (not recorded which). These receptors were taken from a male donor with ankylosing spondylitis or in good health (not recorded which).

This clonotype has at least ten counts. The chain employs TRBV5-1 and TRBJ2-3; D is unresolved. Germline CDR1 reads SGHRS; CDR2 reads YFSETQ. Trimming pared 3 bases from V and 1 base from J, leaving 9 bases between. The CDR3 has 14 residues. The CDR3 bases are TGCGCCAGCAGCTCCCTACCCGGCACAGATACGCAGTATTTT. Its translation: CASSSLPGTDTQYF.

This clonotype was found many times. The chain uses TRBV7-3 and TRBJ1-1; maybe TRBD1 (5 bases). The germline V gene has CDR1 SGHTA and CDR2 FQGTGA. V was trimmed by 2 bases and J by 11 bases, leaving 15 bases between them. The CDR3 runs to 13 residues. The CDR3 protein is CASSLGRVGTAFF. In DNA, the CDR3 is TGTGCCAGCAGCTTAGGAAGGGTGGGGACGGCTTTCTTT.

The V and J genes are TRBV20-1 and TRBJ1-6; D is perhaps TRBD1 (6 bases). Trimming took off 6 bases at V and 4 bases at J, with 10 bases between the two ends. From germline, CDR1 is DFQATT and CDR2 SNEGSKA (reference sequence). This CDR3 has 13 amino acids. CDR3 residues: CSAPRGYNSPLHF. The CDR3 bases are TGCAGTGCGCCCAGGGGTTATAATTCACCCCTCCACTTT.

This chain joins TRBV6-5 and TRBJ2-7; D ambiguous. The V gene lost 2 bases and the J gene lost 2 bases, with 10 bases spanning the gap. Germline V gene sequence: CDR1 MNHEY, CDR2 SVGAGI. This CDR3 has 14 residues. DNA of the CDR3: TGTGCCAGCAGTTACCCGGCGGAAACCTACGAGCAGTACTTC. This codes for CASSYPAETYEQYF.

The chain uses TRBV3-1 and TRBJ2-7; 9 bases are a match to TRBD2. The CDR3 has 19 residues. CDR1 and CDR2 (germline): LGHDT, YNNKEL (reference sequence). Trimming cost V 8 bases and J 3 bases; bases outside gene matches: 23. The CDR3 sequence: CASCQGFGASGVNHYEQYF. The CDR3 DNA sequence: TGTGCCAGCTGTCAGGGTTTTGGGGCTAGCGGGGTAAACCACTACGAGCAGTACTTC.

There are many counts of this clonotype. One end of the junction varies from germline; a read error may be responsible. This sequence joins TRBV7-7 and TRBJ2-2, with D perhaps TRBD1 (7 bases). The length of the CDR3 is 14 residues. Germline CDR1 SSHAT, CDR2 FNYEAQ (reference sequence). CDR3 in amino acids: CASRGDFNTGELFF. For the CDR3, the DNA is TGTGCTAGCAGGGGGGACTTCAACACCGGGGAGCTGTTTTTT.

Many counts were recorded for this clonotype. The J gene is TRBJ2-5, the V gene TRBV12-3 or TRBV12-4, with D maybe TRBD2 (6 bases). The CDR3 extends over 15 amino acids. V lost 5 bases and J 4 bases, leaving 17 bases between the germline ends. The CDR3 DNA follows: TGTGCCAGCAGTCCCCGGGACTTAGCTAGAGAGACCCAGTACTTC. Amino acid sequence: CASSPRDLARETQYF.

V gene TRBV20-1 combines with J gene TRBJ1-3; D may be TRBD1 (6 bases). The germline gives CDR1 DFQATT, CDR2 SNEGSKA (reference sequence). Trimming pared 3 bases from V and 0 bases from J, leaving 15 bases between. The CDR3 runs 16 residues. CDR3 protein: CSASQPGVRSGNTIYF. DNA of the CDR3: TGCAGTGCTAGCCAGCCAGGGGTCCGCTCTGGAAACACCATATATTTT.

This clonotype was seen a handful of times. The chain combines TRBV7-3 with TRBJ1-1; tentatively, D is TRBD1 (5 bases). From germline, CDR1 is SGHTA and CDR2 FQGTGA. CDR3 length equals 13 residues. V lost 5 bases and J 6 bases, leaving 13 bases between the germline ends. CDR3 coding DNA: TGTGCCAGCAGCCCGCAGGGAGTCCCTGAAGCTTTCTTT. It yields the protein CASSPQGVPEAFF.

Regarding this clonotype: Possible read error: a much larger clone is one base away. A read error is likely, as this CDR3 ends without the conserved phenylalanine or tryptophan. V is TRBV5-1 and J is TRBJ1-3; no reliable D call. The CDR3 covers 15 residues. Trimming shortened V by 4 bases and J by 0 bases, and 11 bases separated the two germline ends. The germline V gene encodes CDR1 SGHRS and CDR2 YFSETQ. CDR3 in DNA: TGCGCCAGCAGCGTGACTGCCAACTCTGGAAACACCATATATTAT. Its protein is CASSVTANSGNTIYY.

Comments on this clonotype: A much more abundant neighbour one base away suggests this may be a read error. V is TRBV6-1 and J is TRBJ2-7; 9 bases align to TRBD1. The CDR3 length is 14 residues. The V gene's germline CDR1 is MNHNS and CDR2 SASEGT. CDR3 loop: CSSSRQGGAYEQYF. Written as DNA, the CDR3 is TGTTCCAGCAGCAGACAGGGGGGTGCCTACGAGCAGTACTTC.

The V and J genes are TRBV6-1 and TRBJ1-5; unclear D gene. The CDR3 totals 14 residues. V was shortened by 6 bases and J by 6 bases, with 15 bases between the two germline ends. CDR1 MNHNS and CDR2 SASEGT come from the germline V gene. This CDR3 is CASSQSGWTQPQHF. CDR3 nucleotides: TGTGCCAGCAGCCAATCGGGGTGGACTCAGCCCCAGCATTTT.

The CDR3 is CATPQKRDQETQYF. Written as DNA, the CDR3 is TGTGCCACCCCACAGAAACGGGACCAAGAGACCCAGTACTTC. V usage is TRBV28 and J usage is TRBJ2-5; D is unclear. The CDR3 covers 14 residues. Looked up from germline, CDR1 is MDHEN and CDR2 is SYDVKM. The V and J ends lost 10 bases and 0 bases respectively, with 15 bases between them.

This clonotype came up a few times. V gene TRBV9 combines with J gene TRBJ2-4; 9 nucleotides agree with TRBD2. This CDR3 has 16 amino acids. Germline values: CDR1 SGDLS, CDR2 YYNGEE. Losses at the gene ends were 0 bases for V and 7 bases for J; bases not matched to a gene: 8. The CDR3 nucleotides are TGTGCCAGCAGCGTAGAGGCGCGGGGGGGCCGGAACATTCAGTACTTC. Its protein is CASSVEARGGRNIQYF. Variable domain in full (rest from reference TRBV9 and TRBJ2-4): DSGVTQTPKHLITATGQRVTLRCSPRSGDLSVYWYQQSLDQGLQFLIQYYNGEERAKGNILERFSAQQFPDLHSELNLSSLELGDSALYFCASSVEARGGRNIQYFGAGTRLSVL.

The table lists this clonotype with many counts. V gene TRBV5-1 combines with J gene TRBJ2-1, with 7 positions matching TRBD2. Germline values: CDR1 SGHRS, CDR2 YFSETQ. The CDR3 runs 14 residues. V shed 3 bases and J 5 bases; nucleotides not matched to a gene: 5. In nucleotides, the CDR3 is TGCGCCAGCAGCTCCTCGGGGGGTCACAATGAGCAGTTCTTC. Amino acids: CASSSSGGHNEQFF.

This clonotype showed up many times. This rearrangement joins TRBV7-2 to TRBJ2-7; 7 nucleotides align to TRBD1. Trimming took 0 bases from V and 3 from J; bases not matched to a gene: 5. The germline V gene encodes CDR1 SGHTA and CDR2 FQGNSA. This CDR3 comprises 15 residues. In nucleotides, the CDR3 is TGTGCCAGCAGCTTAGCCGGGACAGAGGACTACGAGCAGTACTTC. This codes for CASSLAGTEDYEQYF.